The 16 T cell receptor beta chains listed next were all sequenced from one sample in a study of T cell responses to AZD1222 COVID-19 vaccine. Measured with immunoSEQ multiplex PCR; TCRdb has only the in-frame clones, and not every one. This repertoire shows around 140,000 clones, 75% to 95% found once; its top ten account for 1.5% to 2%. Specimen: peripheral blood, collected 28 days after the second AZD1222 dose. The receptors stem from an adult who received the AZD1222 COVID-19 vaccine.

The chain recombines TRBV9 with TRBJ2-2; the match to TRBD1 covers 11 bases. CDR3 length equals 16 residues. J lost 5 bases, V lost 2 bases, and 5 bases had no gene match. CDR1 is SGDLS and CDR2 is YYNGEE in the germline V gene. This CDR3 is CASSVEGTGGTGELFF. The CDR3, as DNA: TGTGCCAGCAGCGTTGAAGGGACAGGGGGGACCGGGGAGCTGTTTTTT. Based on the CDR3 plus reference TRBV9 and TRBJ2-2, the full variable domain is DSGVTQTPKHLITATGQRVTLRCSPRSGDLSVYWYQQSLDQGLQFLIQYYNGEERAKGNILERFSAQQFPDLHSELNLSSLELGDSALYFCASSVEGTGGTGELFFGEGSRLTVL.

This chain uses TRBV30 with TRBJ1-2; 8 bases align to TRBD1. The germline V gene encodes CDR1 GTSNPN and CDR2 SVGIG (reference sequence). Trimming took 0 bases from V and 8 from J; bases not matched to a gene: 8. The CDR3 is made up of 14 amino acids. The CDR3 is CAWSVQGGLRGYTF. As DNA, the CDR3 is TGTGCCTGGAGTGTACAGGGGGGGCTCCGGGGCTACACCTTC.

The genes are TRBV28 and TRBJ1-5; 7 bases line up with TRBD1. Losses at the gene ends were 2 bases for V and 4 bases for J; bases not matched to a gene: 5. The CDR3 runs 15 residues. In germline, CDR1 is MDHEN, CDR2 SYDVKM. CDR3 amino acids: CASSLSSGGNQPQHF. The CDR3 DNA reads as TGTGCCAGCAGTTTAAGCTCAGGGGGTAATCAGCCCCAGCATTTT.

This rearrangement joins TRBV23-1 to TRBJ1-3; D is unclear. TRBV23-1 counts as an open reading frame of uncertain function. This CDR3 is 14 amino acids long. Trimming left V 1 base short and J 0 bases short, with 4 bases between. The chain's CDR3 is CASSQFRSGNTIYF. For the CDR3, the DNA is TGCGCCAGCAGTCAATTCCGCTCTGGAAACACCATATATTTT.

For this clone: The same CDR3 arises from other DNA sequences in this sample as well. The chain joins TRBV30 to TRBJ1-2; D remains unclear. The CDR3 sequence is 12 residues long. The germline V gene encodes CDR1 GTSNPN and CDR2 SVGIG (reference sequence). V was pared by 1 base and J by 2 bases, with 5 bases between. The CDR3 sequence: CAWSAGNYGYTF. In nucleotides, the CDR3 is TGTGCCTGGAGTGCGGGAAACTATGGCTACACCTTC.

The V gene is TRBV7-9, the J gene TRBJ1-4; D is undetermined. V dropped 5 bases and J dropped 4 bases, with 17 bases sitting between them. Germline values: CDR1 SEHNR, CDR2 FQNEAQ (reference sequence). CDR3 size: 16 residues. This chain's CDR3 is CASSSLGEKYNEKLFF. CDR3 bases: TGTGCCAGCAGCAGTCTCGGGGAGAAGTATAATGAAAAACTGTTTTTT.

The table lists this clone with a few counts. The rearrangement joins TRBV7-9 to TRBJ1-1; D not certain. The CDR3 totals 16 residues. V lost 7 bases to trimming and J lost 0 bases, with 18 bases between them. Germline CDR1 and CDR2: SEHNR and FQNEAQ (reference sequence). The CDR3 DNA sequence: TGTGCCAGCATCCCAATGGGTGGGCTCCTGAACACTGAAGCTTTCTTT. Amino acids: CASIPMGGLLNTEAFF. Full variable domain (outside the CDR3, taken from reference TRBV7-9 and TRBJ1-1): DTGVSQNPRHKITKRGQNVTFRCDPISEHNRLYWYRQTLGQGPEFLTYFQNEAQLEKSRLLSDRFSAERPKGSFSTLEIQRTEQGDSAMYLCASIPMGGLLNTEAFFGQGTRLTVV.

The rearrangement joins TRBV4-3 to TRBJ2-2; 8 nucleotides align to TRBD1. Trimming cost V 3 bases and J 3 bases; bases outside gene matches: 6. CDR1 is LGHNA and CDR2 is YSLEER in the germline V gene. CDR3 size: 16 residues. CDR3 nucleotides: TGCGCCAGCAGCCACGCTGGACAGGGCTACACCGGGGAGCTGTTTTTT. Its translation: CASSHAGQGYTGELFF.

The CDR3 bases are TGTGCCAGCAGTTACGGGCGGATCTACGAGCAGTACGTC. Translation gives CASSYGRIYEQYV. J is TRBJ2-7 and V is TRBV6-2 or TRBV6-3; the D is unclear. CDR3 length: 13 amino acids. Looked up from germline, CDR1 is MNHEY and CDR2 is SVGEGT. The V end was cut by 2 bases, the J end by 3 bases, with 8 bases between.

This clone has just one count. The CDR3 sequence is CAISLQGAYGDTQYF. The CDR3 DNA reads TGTGCCATCAGTCTACAGGGGGCTTACGGAGATACGCAGTATTTT. V is TRBV10-3 and J is TRBJ2-3; 9 nucleotides agree with TRBD1. Germline CDR1 is ENHRY and CDR2 is SYGVKD. With 5 bases clipped from V and 5 bases from J, the junction kept 8 bases outside the gene matches. This CDR3 region has 15 residues.

The V and J genes are TRBV28 and TRBJ1-2, with D possibly matching TRBD1 (5 bases). The CDR3 covers 13 residues. V was clipped by 6 bases and J by 8 bases, with 16 bases between them. Germline V gene data show CDR1 as MDHEN and CDR2 as SYDVKM. The CDR3: CASSSGPAKGYTF. CDR3 bases: TGTGCCAGCAGCTCGGGGCCAGCGAAAGGCTACACCTTC.

J is TRBJ1-2 and V is TRBV30; weak D call: TRBD1 (5 bases). V was cut by 1 base and J by 2 bases, with 8 bases left in between. CDR3 length equals 13 residues. Germline lookup yields CDR1 GTSNPN and CDR2 SVGIG (reference sequence). The CDR3 DNA follows: TGTGCCTGGAGTGCAGGGCTGAACTATGGCTACACCTTC. It yields the protein CAWSAGLNYGYTF.

The CDR3 here is CASSLGLAGAFGELFF. Here the CDR3 DNA reads TGTGCCAGCAGTTTAGGACTAGCGGGAGCCTTCGGGGAGCTGTTTTTT. The chain couples TRBV27 to TRBJ2-2; TRBD2 agrees at 13 bases. The CDR3 has 16 residues. Trimming removed 2 bases from V and 7 bases from J; junction bases left unmatched: 4. Germline values: CDR1 MNHEY, CDR2 SMNVEV (reference sequence).

The V gene is TRBV3-1 (or the pseudogene TRBV3-2), the J gene TRBJ1-1; maybe TRBD1 (5 bases). This CDR3 is 12 amino acids long. Germline V gene lookup returns CDR1 LGHDT and CDR2 YNNKEL (reference sequence). V shed 8 bases and J shed 2 bases, with 9 bases lying between them. CDR3 nucleotide sequence: TGTGCCAGCCGGCGGGGCAACACTGAAGCTTTCTTT. Its translation: CASRRGNTEAFF.

This chain connects TRBV7-3 to TRBJ2-1; a possible D gene is TRBD2 (6 bases). Trimming took off 5 bases at V and 2 bases at J, with 10 bases between the two ends. The CDR3 covers 14 residues. Germline V gene data show CDR1 as SGHTA and CDR2 as FQGTGA. This CDR3 is CASSPGVTYNEQFF. DNA of the CDR3: TGTGCCAGCAGCCCGGGGGTTACCTACAATGAGCAGTTCTTC.

This clone is a singleton in its sample. This rearrangement joins TRBV6-6 to TRBJ1-1; 8 nucleotides match TRBD1. Germline CDR1 and CDR2: MNHNY and SVGAGI (reference sequence). V shed 6 bases, J shed 7 bases, and the junction held 13 bases outside the gene matches. The CDR3 has 15 residues. The CDR3 DNA reads as TGTGCCAGCAGCAACCGCCGACAGGGGTCGGGTGAAGCTTTCTTT. Translating gives CASSNRRQGSGEAFF.